This TCR beta chain was profiled in a study of blood T cell repertoires in COVID-19. About the study: From T cells, B-cell-depleted T cells, or PBMCs came the material, which was cDNA or gDNA.

Germline CDR1 reads SGDLS; CDR2 reads YYNGEE. The CDR3 runs 15 residues. Trimming left V 2 bases short and J 7 bases short, with 13 bases between. The table came from immunoSEQ multiplex PCR; TCRdb's copy has only in-frame clones and leaves some out. In the table there are 180,000 or so clones, roughly 73% of which are singletons. This clone came up a few times. Material: peripheral blood. The V call is TRBV9, the J call TRBJ1-6, with D possibly being TRBD1 (5 bases). The receptor's source is an elderly woman with active or convalescent COVID-19. The CDR3 DNA sequence: TGTGCCAGCAGCGTGTCGGAGGGGTGGAATTCACCCCTCCACTTT. It yields the protein CASSVSEGWNSPLHF.